These 4 T cell receptor beta chains share one sample of origin, sequenced in a study of identical twins. A single record per CDR3 protein comes from TCRdb applying MiXCR to the 5' RACE reads. Seen here are 520,000 or so distinct CDR3 sequences, approximately 22% observed once, and the top ten hold roughly 0.91%. This sample was shared with a second study, whose subject was T cells expressing NK-cell markers.

Sequences were obtained from CD4+ T cells sorted from blood. These receptors came from a woman under 30 in good health.

This clonotype was observed a few times. V usage is TRBV20-1 and J usage is TRBJ1-1; D is perhaps TRBD1 (5 bases). The CDR3 runs 14 residues. Trimming stripped 4 bases from V and 8 bases from J, with 20 bases between. Germline V gives CDR1 DFQATT, CDR2 SNEGSKA (reference sequence). The CDR3 here is CSAKETDLWAEAFF. The CDR3 coding sequence is TGCAGTGCTAAAGAGACAGATCTTTGGGCCGAAGCTTTCTTT.

The V gene is TRBV7-2, the J gene TRBJ2-5, with D tentatively TRBD1 (5 bases). Germline V gene data show CDR1 as SGHTA and CDR2 as FQGNSA. Trimming took off 1 base at V and 7 bases at J, with 7 bases between the two ends. This CDR3 is 12 amino acids long. CDR3 sequence reads: CASSLDQGTQYF. As DNA, the CDR3 is TGTGCCAGCAGCTTAGATCAGGGGACCCAGTACTTC.

The chain has TRBV3-1 and TRBJ2-1, with 10 bases aligning to TRBD2. Germline V gives CDR1 LGHDT, CDR2 YNNKEL (reference sequence). The J segment lost 16 bases and the V segment lost 5 bases, leaving 8 bases of the junction unmatched. The CDR3 has 12 residues. In DNA, the CDR3 is TGTGCCAGCAGCTTCCCGGGACTAGCGTTATTCTTC. Translation: CASSFPGLALFF.

This clonotype was recorded once. V is TRBV7-8 and J is TRBJ2-2, with D hard to call. In germline, CDR1 is SGHVS, CDR2 FQNEAQ. V was pared by 0 bases and J by 8 bases, with 10 bases between. The length of the CDR3 is 14 residues. For the CDR3, the DNA is TGTGCCAGCAGCTTAGCTGGTTTCTCTGGGGAGCTGTTTTTT. It yields the protein CASSLAGFSGELFF.